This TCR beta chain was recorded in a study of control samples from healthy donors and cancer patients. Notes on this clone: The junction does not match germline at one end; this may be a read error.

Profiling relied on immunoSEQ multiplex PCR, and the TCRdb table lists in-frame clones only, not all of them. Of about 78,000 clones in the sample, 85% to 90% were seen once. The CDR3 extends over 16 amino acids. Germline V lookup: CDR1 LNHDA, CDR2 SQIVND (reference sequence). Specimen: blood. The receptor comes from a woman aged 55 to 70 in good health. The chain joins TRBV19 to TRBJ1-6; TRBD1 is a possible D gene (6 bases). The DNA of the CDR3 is TGTGCCAGCAGTAGGGGTGGGGGCTCAAATAATTCACCCCTCCACTTT. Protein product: CASSRGGGSNNSPLHF.